These 31 T cell receptor beta chains were all obtained from the same sample, sequenced in a study of brain T cells in children with intractable seizures. Libraries were prepared by immunoSEQ multiplex PCR; TCRdb keeps only in-frame clonotypes and omits some of them. The sample consists of tens of thousands of clones, around 91% of them appearing once. This specimen was peripheral blood, taken at surgery. Every receptor here comes from a girl aged 2-10 years with Rasmussen encephalitis and intractable seizures.

The V call is TRBV10-3, the J call TRBJ2-7; D is possibly TRBD1 (6 bases). The CDR3 totals 15 residues. CDR1 is ENHRY, CDR2 SYGVKD, per germline. Trimming cost V 2 bases and J 3 bases, with 14 bases left between them. CDR3 in DNA: TGTGCCATCAGTGAGAATCGAGGGACACACTACGAGCAGTACTTC. Translation gives CAISENRGTHYEQYF.

The rearrangement links TRBV7-6 to TRBJ1-4; TRBD1 matches 7 bases. Germline lookup yields CDR1 SGHVS and CDR2 FNYEAQ. The V gene end was trimmed by 1 base and the J gene end by 5 bases; junction bases not matched to a gene: 1. The CDR3 length is 14 residues. CDR3 residues: CASSLEQGNEKLFF. CDR3 coding DNA: TGTGCCAGCAGCTTAGAACAGGGGAATGAAAAACTGTTTTTT.

This clone has just one count. The V call is TRBV19, the J call TRBJ1-3, with D perhaps TRBD1 (6 bases). V lost 5 bases to trimming and J lost 1 base, with 18 bases between them. Germline values: CDR1 LNHDA, CDR2 SQIVND (reference sequence). This CDR3 comprises 17 residues. CDR3 sequence reads: CASSFGSGGPSGNTIYF. The CDR3 nucleotides read TGTGCCAGTAGTTTCGGGAGTGGGGGGCCATCTGGAAACACCATATATTTT.

The J gene is TRBJ1-2, the V gene TRBV19, with D possibly being TRBD1 (6 bases). The V and J ends lost 10 bases and 4 bases respectively, with 13 bases between them. Germline values: CDR1 LNHDA, CDR2 SQIVND (reference sequence). The CDR3 is made up of 12 amino acids. The CDR3 here is CAILDSLYGYTF. As DNA, the CDR3 is TGTGCCATTTTGGACAGCCTCTATGGCTACACCTTC.

The chain links TRBV3-1 (or the pseudogene TRBV3-2) to TRBJ2-7; perhaps TRBD2 as D (5 bases). CDR3 length: 15 amino acids. Germline loops: CDR1 LGHDT, CDR2 YNNKEL (reference sequence). V lost 10 bases to trimming and J lost 0 bases, with 19 bases between them. The CDR3 coding sequence is TGTGCCACCCGTCCCGAGGGCGGCCACTCCTACGAGCAGTACTTC. Residues: CATRPEGGHSYEQYF.

The rearrangement joins TRBV14 to TRBJ2-6; TRBD2 is a possible D gene (6 bases). V was cut by 4 bases and J by 0 bases, with 19 bases left in between. CDR1 and CDR2 from the germline V gene are SGHDN and FVKESK. The CDR3 covers 19 residues. This CDR3 reads CASSREGWGGLSGANVLTF. The CDR3 nucleotides are TGTGCCAGCAGCCGCGAGGGATGGGGAGGCCTCTCTGGGGCCAACGTCCTGACTTTC.

The chain links TRBV10-2 to TRBJ1-1; unclear D gene. From germline, CDR1 is WSHSY and CDR2 SAAADI. V lost 2 bases and J lost 4, with 11 bases in between. The CDR3 extends over 14 amino acids. CDR3: CASSEIRRATEAFF. CDR3 bases: TGCGCCAGCAGTGAGATAAGGAGGGCCACTGAAGCTTTCTTT.

The genes are TRBV4-2 and TRBJ1-2; D is uncertain. V was pared by 0 bases and J by 8 bases, with 10 bases between. Germline loops: CDR1 LGHNA, CDR2 YNFKEQ. There are 13 residues in the CDR3. The CDR3 nucleotides read TGTGCCAGCAGCCAAGACAGTTTTGGGGGCTACACCTTC. It is translated as CASSQDSFGGYTF.

In DNA form, the CDR3 reads TGTGCCAGCTCACCACGGCAGGGTGGCAATTCACCCCTCCACTTT. It translates to CASSPRQGGNSPLHF. J is TRBJ1-6 and V is TRBV18; maybe TRBD1 (5 bases). V was clipped by 1 base and J by 7 bases, with 11 bases between them. CDR3 size: 15 residues. CDR1 is KGHSH and CDR2 is LQKENI in the germline V gene. The variable domain in full, completed from reference TRBV18 and TRBJ1-6, reads NAGVMQNPRHLVRRRGQEARLRCSPMKGHSHVYWYRQLPEEGLKFMVYLQKENIIDESGMPKERFSAEFPKEGPSILRIQQVVRGDSAAYFCASSPRQGGNSPLHFGNGTRLTVT.

This clone is a singleton in its sample. V and J are TRBV29-1 and TRBJ1-1; the D gene is possibly TRBD1 (5 bases). The ends were cut back, 6 bases at V and 1 base at J, with 9 bases in the middle. This CDR3 comprises 12 residues. Germline values: CDR1 SQVTM, CDR2 ANQGSEA. The chain's CDR3 is CSVGRTNTEAFF. CDR3 nucleotide sequence: TGCAGCGTGGGACGTACGAACACTGAAGCTTTCTTT. Together with reference TRBV29-1 and TRBJ1-1, the CDR3 gives the full variable domain: SAVISQKPSRDICQRGTSLTIQCQVDSQVTMMFWYRQQPGQSLTLIATANQGSEATYESGFVIDKFPISRPNLTFSTLTVSNMSPEDSSIYLCSVGRTNTEAFFGQGTRLTVV.

V is TRBV7-9 and J is TRBJ2-2; TRBD2 agrees at 10 bases. This CDR3 is built from 15 residues. V was pared by 7 bases and J by 4 bases, with 6 bases of the junction left unmatched. In germline, CDR1 is SEHNR, CDR2 FQNEAQ (reference sequence). DNA for the CDR3: TGTGCCAGCACCCTAGCGGGGGCGATCACCGGGGAGCTGTTTTTT. Translating it yields CASTLAGAITGELFF.

This clone has just one count. This chain uses TRBV28 with TRBJ1-1; D not certain. Trimming removed 2 bases at V and 5 bases at J, with 6 bases between. In germline, CDR1 is MDHEN, CDR2 SYDVKM. CDR3 length: 12 residues. In DNA form, the CDR3 reads TGTGCCAGCAGTTTACTGAGTACTGAAGCTTTCTTT. It codes for CASSLLSTEAFF. Together with reference TRBV28 and TRBJ1-1, the CDR3 gives the full variable domain: DVKVTQSSRYLVKRTGEKVFLECVQDMDHENMFWYRQDPGLGLRLIYFSYDVKMKEKGDIPEGYSVSREKKERFSLILESASTNQTSMYLCASSLLSTEAFFGQGTRLTVV.

The rearrangement uses TRBV6-6 and TRBJ2-1; 8 nucleotides agree with TRBD2. V shed 2 bases, J shed 5 bases, and the junction held 5 bases outside the gene matches. Germline V gene data show CDR1 as MNHNY and CDR2 as SVGAGI (reference sequence). The CDR3 has 15 amino acids. The CDR3 spells CASSYGLAGNNEQFF. The CDR3 DNA reads as TGTGCCAGCAGTTACGGTCTAGCGGGTAACAATGAGCAGTTCTTC.

The chain uses TRBV19 and TRBJ2-7; D not resolved. The CDR3 spans 15 residues. V lost 1 base and J 1 base, leaving 11 bases between the germline ends. Per the germline V gene, CDR1 is LNHDA and CDR2 is SQIVND (reference sequence). CDR3 coding DNA: TGTGCCAGTAGTATAGTTTCAAGCCCTTCCTACGAGCAGTACTTC. Protein product: CASSIVSSPSYEQYF.

The rearrangement uses TRBV5-5 and TRBJ2-7; TRBD2 matches at 7 bases. The J segment lost 3 bases and the V segment lost 3 bases, leaving 15 bases of the junction unmatched. Germline loops: CDR1 SGHKS, CDR2 YYEKEE (reference sequence). The CDR3 sequence is 17 residues long. The CDR3 nucleotides read TGTGCCAGCAGCTATAGTGGGCCGGGACTAAGAAGCTACGAGCAGTACTTC. As protein: CASSYSGPGLRSYEQYF. The full variable domain, completed using reference TRBV5-5 and TRBJ2-7, is DAGVTQSPTHLIKTRGQQVTLRCSPISGHKSVSWYQQVLGQGPQFIFQYYEKEERGRGNFPDRFSARQFPNYSSELNVNALLLGDSALYLCASSYSGPGLRSYEQYFGPGTRLTVT.

This chain connects TRBV5-6 to TRBJ2-3; TRBD2 aligns across 9 bases. V dropped 0 bases and J dropped 1; count of bases not matched to a gene: 3. CDR1 SGHDT and CDR2 YYEEEE come from the germline V gene. This CDR3 spans 16 amino acids. Written as DNA, the CDR3 is TGTGCCAGCAGCTTGGCTGGCGGGGGGGGCACAGATACGCAGTATTTT. This encodes CASSLAGGGGTDTQYF.

This clone was observed once. This chain joins TRBV10-3 and TRBJ2-3; 7 bases are shared with TRBD2. Germline V gives CDR1 ENHRY, CDR2 SYGVKD. CDR3 length equals 18 residues. With V trimmed by 6 bases and J by 2 bases, 17 bases remained unmatched. The CDR3 DNA reads as TGTGCCATCAGCGATGGAACTTGGGGGGGAGGGAACACAGATACGCAGTATTTT. It specifies CAISDGTWGGGNTDTQYF.

The chain uses TRBV18 and TRBJ2-3; D is undetermined. CDR1 KGHSH and CDR2 LQKENI come from the germline V gene. The CDR3 is made up of 12 amino acids. The V end lost 3 bases, the J end lost 2 bases, and 3 bases lay between the germline ends. The CDR3 protein is CASSPTTDTQYF. CDR3 in DNA: TGTGCCAGCTCACCCACCACAGATACGCAGTATTTT.

A single count supports this clone. The chain is built from TRBV12-5 and TRBJ1-5, with TRBD1 as a possible D gene (6 bases). This CDR3 comprises 16 residues. V lost 0 bases and J lost 4, with 13 bases in between. Germline values: CDR1 LGHNT, CDR2 FRNRAP. The CDR3 DNA follows: TGTGCTAGTGGTTTGGTACGGGGGGCTCCTAATCAGCCCCAGCATTTT. Its protein is CASGLVRGAPNQPQHF.

V usage is TRBV19 and J usage is TRBJ2-5; the D call may be TRBD1 or TRBD2 (6 bases each). CDR3 length: 14 amino acids. Between the trimmed V and J ends, which lost 0 bases and 4 bases, there was a span of 9 bases. Germline loops: CDR1 LNHDA, CDR2 SQIVND (reference sequence). The CDR3 spells CASSIDPGAETQYF. CDR3 DNA sequence: TGTGCCAGTAGTATAGATCCGGGGGCAGAGACCCAGTACTTC.

V is TRBV27 and J is TRBJ2-3; TRBD2 matches at 7 bases. J lost 5 bases, V lost 5 bases, and 10 bases had no gene match. The CDR3 extends over 15 amino acids. CDR1 MNHEY and CDR2 SMNVEV come from the germline V gene (reference sequence). CDR3 sequence: CASSPARGGIDTQYF. The DNA of the CDR3 is TGTGCCAGCAGTCCGGCCCGGGGAGGGATAGATACGCAGTATTTT.

J is TRBJ2-1 and V is TRBV5-5, with 9 bases that match TRBD2. The CDR3 contains 18 residues. Germline V gene data show CDR1 as SGHKS and CDR2 as YYEKEE (reference sequence). With V trimmed by 0 bases and J by 3 bases, 10 bases remained unmatched. In DNA form, the CDR3 reads TGTGCCAGCAGCTTGGTATGGGGCGGGAGGGGTAGCTACAATGAGCAGTTCTTC. Amino acid sequence: CASSLVWGGRGSYNEQFF.

The chain carries TRBV4-1 and TRBJ2-1; D unclear. This CDR3 spans 13 amino acids. In germline, CDR1 is MGHRA, CDR2 YSYEKL. V dropped 3 bases and J dropped 4 bases, with 7 bases sitting between them. The CDR3 DNA follows: TGCGCCAGCAGCCAGGGAACTTACAATGAGCAGTTCTTC. It translates to CASSQGTYNEQFF.

The rearrangement joins TRBV30 to TRBJ2-3; D remains unclear. V dropped 2 bases and J dropped 1 base, with 10 bases sitting between them. The V gene's germline CDR1 is GTSNPN and CDR2 SVGIG (reference sequence). The CDR3 consists of 14 residues. CDR3 bases: TGTGCCTGGAGTTTTGACATCCGCACAGATACGCAGTATTTT. Protein product: CAWSFDIRTDTQYF.

The chain carries TRBV14 and TRBJ2-1, with TRBD2 as a possible D gene (6 bases). V was clipped by 0 bases and J by 6 bases, with 21 bases between them. Germline V lookup: CDR1 SGHDN, CDR2 FVKESK. The CDR3 totals 18 residues. The CDR3 coding sequence is TGTGCCAGCAGCCAAGATCGCCTTAGGGGACTCGGATTCAATGAGCAGTTCTTC. Its translation is CASSQDRLRGLGFNEQFF.

V usage is TRBV9 and J usage is TRBJ2-7, with D perhaps matching TRBD2 (5 bases). Germline-derived CDR1 and CDR2 are SGDLS and YYNGEE. The germline V and J ends were trimmed by 6 bases and 4 bases, with 14 bases remaining between them. The CDR3 loop spans 13 amino acids. CDR3 sequence (DNA): TGTGCCAGCAAAAACGACCGGGATTACGAGCAGTACTTC. It is translated as CASKNDRDYEQYF.

This clone is a singleton in its sample. The J gene is TRBJ2-7, the V gene TRBV20-1; no reliable D call. The CDR3 is 11 amino acids. Per the germline V gene, CDR1 is DFQATT and CDR2 is SNEGSKA (reference sequence). V shed 1 base and J shed 4 bases, with 5 bases lying between them. For the CDR3, the DNA is TGCAGTGCTAGAGTTGGGTACGAGCAGTACTTC. It yields the protein CSARVGYEQYF.

V gene TRBV5-4 combines with J gene TRBJ1-6, with D hard to call. Germline V gene sequence: CDR1 SGHNT, CDR2 YYREEE (reference sequence). Trimming cost V 0 bases and J 2 bases, with 12 bases left between them. This CDR3 is 17 amino acids long. The DNA for the CDR3 is TGTGCCAGCAGCTTGGCCAGCGGGATAACCTATAATTCACCCCTCCACTTT. This translates into CASSLASGITYNSPLHF.

This chain uses TRBV5-1 with TRBJ2-2, with a possible D match to TRBD2 (6 bases). V was pared by 4 bases and J by 2 bases, with 12 bases between. The CDR3 is 15 amino acids. CDR1 is SGHRS, CDR2 YFSETQ, per germline. CDR3 loop: CASSLTSSNTGELFF. The CDR3 coding sequence is TGCGCCAGCAGCCTGACTAGTTCTAACACCGGGGAGCTGTTTTTT.

CDR3 nucleotides: TGTGCCAGCAGCCAAGCAGCGGCGAACACTGAAGCTTTCTTT. It encodes CASSQAAANTEAFF. The V call is TRBV3-1 (or the pseudogene TRBV3-2), the J call TRBJ1-1; no reliable D call. Germline lookup yields CDR1 LGHDT and CDR2 YNNKEL (reference sequence). The V gene lost 1 base and the J gene lost 1 base, with 7 bases spanning the gap. The CDR3 extends over 14 amino acids.

This chain joins TRBV7-3 and TRBJ1-1; D not certain. The V gene's germline CDR1 is SGHTA and CDR2 FQGTGA. Trimming removed 1 base from V and 11 bases from J, with 14 bases in between. The CDR3 is 13 amino acids. The CDR3: CASSLIHSSRAFF. The CDR3 nucleotides read TGTGCCAGCAGCTTAATTCACAGCTCAAGGGCTTTCTTT.